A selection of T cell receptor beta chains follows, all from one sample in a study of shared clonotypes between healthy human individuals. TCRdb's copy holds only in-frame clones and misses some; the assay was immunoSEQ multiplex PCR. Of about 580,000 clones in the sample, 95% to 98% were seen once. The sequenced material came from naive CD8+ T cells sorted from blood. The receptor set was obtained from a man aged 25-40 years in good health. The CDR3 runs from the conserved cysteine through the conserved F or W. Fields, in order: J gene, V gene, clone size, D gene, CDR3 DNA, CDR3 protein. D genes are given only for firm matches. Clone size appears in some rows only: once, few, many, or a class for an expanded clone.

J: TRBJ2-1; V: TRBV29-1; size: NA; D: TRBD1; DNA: TGCAGCGTTGTCGTTGGGGACAGTTACAATGAGCAGTTCTTC; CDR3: CSVVVGDSYNEQFF
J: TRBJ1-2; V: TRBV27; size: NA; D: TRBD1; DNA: TGTGCCAGCAGTTTAGCTCCGGGACAGCGGAGGGATGGCTACACCTTC; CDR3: CASSLAPGQRRDGYTF
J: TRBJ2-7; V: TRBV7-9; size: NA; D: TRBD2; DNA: TGTGCCAGCAGCTTCGGACTAGACATTGGGGAGCAGTACTTC; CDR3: CASSFGLDIGEQYF
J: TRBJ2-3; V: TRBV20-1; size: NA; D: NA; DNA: TGCAGTGCTAGTGGGGCAGATACGCAGTATTTT; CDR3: CSASGADTQYF
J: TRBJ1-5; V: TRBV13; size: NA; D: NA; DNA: TGTGCCAGCAGCTTAGGACAGGGTGGTCCTGATAGCAATCAGCCCCAGCATTTT; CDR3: CASSLGQGGPDSNQPQHF
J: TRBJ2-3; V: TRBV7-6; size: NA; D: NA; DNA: TGTGCCAGCAGCCCCATGGGATCTGATACGCAGTATTTT; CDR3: CASSPMGSDTQYF
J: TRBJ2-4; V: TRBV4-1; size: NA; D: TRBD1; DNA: TGCGCCAGCAGCCAGGGGATAGTTGGACAGGTCCTAAACATTCAGTACTTC; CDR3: CASSQGIVGQVLNIQYF
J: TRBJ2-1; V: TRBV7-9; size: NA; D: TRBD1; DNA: TGTGCCAGCAGCGGACGACAGGGGGCGCGTGGGGAGCAGTTCTTC; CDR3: CASSGRQGARGEQFF
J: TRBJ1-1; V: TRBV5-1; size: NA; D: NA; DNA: TGCGCCAGCGGGGGGAGTACTGAAGCTTTCTTT; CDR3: CASGGSTEAFF
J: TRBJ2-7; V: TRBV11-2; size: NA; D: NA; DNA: TGTGCCAGCAGCTTAACCGCAGGCGAGCAGTACTTC; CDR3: CASSLTAGEQYF
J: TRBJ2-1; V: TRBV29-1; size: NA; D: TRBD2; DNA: TGCAGCGTCCCCGGGAGGCGGGCGTGGGGGAATGAGCAGTTCTTC; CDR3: CSVPGRRAWGNEQFF
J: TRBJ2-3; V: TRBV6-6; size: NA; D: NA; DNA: TGTGCCAGCAGTTACTCGATAGCGAGGCGTGGGGATACGCAGTATTTT; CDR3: CASSYSIARRGDTQYF
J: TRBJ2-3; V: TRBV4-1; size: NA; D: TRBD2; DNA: TGCGCCAGCAGCCCGGGACAAGCGGGACTAGCGTTCTCAGATACGCAGTATTTT; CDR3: CASSPGQAGLAFSDTQYF
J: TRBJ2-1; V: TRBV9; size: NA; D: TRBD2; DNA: TGTGCCAGCAGCGTAGAAGGGGGGACTAGCGGGAGCCACTCCTACAATGAGCAGTTCTTC; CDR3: CASSVEGGTSGSHSYNEQFF
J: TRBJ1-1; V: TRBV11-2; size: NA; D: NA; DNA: TGTGCCAGCAGCTTAGTTAGTGGAGTAGGGAACACTGAAGCTTTCTTT; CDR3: CASSLVSGVGNTEAFF
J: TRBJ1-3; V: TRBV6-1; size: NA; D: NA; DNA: TGTGCCAGCAGTGATGGGGCTTACTCTGGAAACACCATATATTTT; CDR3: CASSDGAYSGNTIYF
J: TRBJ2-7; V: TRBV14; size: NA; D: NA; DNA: TGTGCCAGCAGCCCGTGGGCCAGGGGAGTCCACGAGCAGTACTTC; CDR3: CASSPWARGVHEQYF
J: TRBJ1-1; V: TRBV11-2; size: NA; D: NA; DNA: TGTGCCAGCAGCTTCCTACGTATGAACACTGAAGCTTTCTTT; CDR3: CASSFLRMNTEAFF
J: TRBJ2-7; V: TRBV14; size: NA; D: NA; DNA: TGTGCCAGCAGCCCTGGACAGTACTCCTACGAGCAGTACTTC; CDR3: CASSPGQYSYEQYF
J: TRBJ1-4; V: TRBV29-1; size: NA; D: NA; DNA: TGCAGCGTCCGGGACGGTATTAATGAAAAACTGTTTTTT; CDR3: CSVRDGINEKLFF
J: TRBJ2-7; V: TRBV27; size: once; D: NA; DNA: TGTGCCAGCAGTTTCGCGGGGCTGGACTCCTACGAGCAGTACTTC; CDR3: CASSFAGLDSYEQYF
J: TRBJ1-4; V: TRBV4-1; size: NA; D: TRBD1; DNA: TGCGCCAGCAGCCAAGTGGGGAAGGGGGCGTCGGCTAATGAAAAACTGTTTTTT; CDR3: CASSQVGKGASANEKLFF
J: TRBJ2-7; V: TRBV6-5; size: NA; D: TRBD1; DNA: TGTGCCAGCAGTTACTCGGGACAGAGCTACGAGCAGTACTTC; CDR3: CASSYSGQSYEQYF
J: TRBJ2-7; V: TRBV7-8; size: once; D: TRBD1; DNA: TGTGCCAGCAGCCCCAGAAGACGACAGGGGGCACTCCACGAGCAGTACTTC; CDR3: CASSPRRRQGALHEQYF
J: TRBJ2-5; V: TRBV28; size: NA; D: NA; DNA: TGTGCCAGCACCTCCGACTATCTCGACGTGGAGACCCAGTACTTC; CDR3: CASTSDYLDVETQYF
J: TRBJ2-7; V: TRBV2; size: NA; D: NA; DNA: TGTGCCAGCAGGGGGGGGCACTACGAGCAGTACTTC; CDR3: CASRGGHYEQYF
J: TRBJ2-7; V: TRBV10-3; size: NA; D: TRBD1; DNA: TGTGCCATCAGTGAAGGGGGCGAAAGCTCCTACGAGCAGTACTTC; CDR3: CAISEGGESSYEQYF
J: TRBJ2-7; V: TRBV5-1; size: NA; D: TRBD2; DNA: TGCGCCAGCAGCTTGGACGGGACTAGCGGGAGGGCCTCGTACGAGCAGTACTTC; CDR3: CASSLDGTSGRASYEQYF
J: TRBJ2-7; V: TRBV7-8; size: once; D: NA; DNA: TGTGCCAGCAGCTGGGAGGTTACCTACGAGCAGTACTTC; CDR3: CASSWEVTYEQYF
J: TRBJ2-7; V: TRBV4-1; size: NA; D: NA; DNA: TGCGCCAGCAGCCAAGTATTACTAGCTGAGACCTCCTACGAGCAGTACTTC; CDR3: CASSQVLLAETSYEQYF
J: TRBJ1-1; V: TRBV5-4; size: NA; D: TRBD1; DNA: TGTGCCAGCAGCTGGACAGGGAGACAGAACACTGAAGCTTTCTTT; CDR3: CASSWTGRQNTEAFF
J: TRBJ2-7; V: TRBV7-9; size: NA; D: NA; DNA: TGTGCCAGCAGCTCTTACAGGGTCGGCCACGAGCAGTACTTC; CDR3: CASSSYRVGHEQYF
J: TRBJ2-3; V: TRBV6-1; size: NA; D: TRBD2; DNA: TGTGCCAGCAGTGGGGGACTAGCGGAGCGAGATACGCAGTATTTT; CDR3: CASSGGLAERDTQYF
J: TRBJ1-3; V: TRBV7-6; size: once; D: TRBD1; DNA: TGTGCCAGCAGCCTCGGACAGGGGACGCCATGGGACACCATATATTTT; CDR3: CASSLGQGTPWDTIYF
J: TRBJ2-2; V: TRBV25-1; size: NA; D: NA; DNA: TGTGCCAGCAGTGAATTCGGGGAATTCACCGGGGAGCTGTTTTTT; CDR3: CASSEFGEFTGELFF
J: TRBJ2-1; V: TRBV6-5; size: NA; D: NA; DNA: TGTGCCAGCAGTTCCCTACAGAGTTCCTACAATGAGCAGTTCTTC; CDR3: CASSSLQSSYNEQFF
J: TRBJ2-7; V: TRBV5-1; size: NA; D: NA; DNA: TGCGCCAGCAGCTCCAAGAGGGACATGGGCTCCTACGAGCAGTACTTC; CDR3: CASSSKRDMGSYEQYF
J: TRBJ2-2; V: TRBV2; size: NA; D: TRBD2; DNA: TGTGCCAGCAGTTTTGCAACCGGGAGGGGGAACACCGGGGAGCTGTTTTTT; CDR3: CASSFATGRGNTGELFF
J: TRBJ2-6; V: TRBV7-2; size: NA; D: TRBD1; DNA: TGTGCCAGCAGCTTACCGACAGGGGCGGTATTGTGGTCCAACGTCCTGACTTTC; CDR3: CASSLPTGAVLWSNVLTF
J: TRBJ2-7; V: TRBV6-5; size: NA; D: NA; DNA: TGTGCCAGCAGTTCCCACGTCAAGGTCCACGAGCAGTACTTC; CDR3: CASSSHVKVHEQYF
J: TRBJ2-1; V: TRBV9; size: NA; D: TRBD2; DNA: TGTGCCAGCAGCGTAGCTAGCGGGAAGTACAATGAGCAGTTCTTC; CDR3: CASSVASGKYNEQFF
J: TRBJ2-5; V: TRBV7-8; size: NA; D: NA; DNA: TGTGCCAGCAGCAGCCTAGAAGAGACCCAGTACTTC; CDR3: CASSSLEETQYF
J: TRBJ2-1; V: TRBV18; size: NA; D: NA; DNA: TGTGCCAGCTCTCCGCCCGAGGGGGACTACAATGAGCAGTTCTTC; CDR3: CASSPPEGDYNEQFF
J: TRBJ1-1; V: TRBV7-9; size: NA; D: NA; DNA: TGTGCCAGCAGTTTACCGGTCGGGGCTACTGAAGCTTTCTTT; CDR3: CASSLPVGATEAFF
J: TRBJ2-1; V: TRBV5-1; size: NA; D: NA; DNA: TGCGCCAGCAGCCAATTAGGTATCAGGGTGAGCTCCTACAATGAGCAGTTCTTC; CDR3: CASSQLGIRVSSYNEQFF